This T cell receptor beta chain is from a study of control samples from healthy donors and cancer patients. The data were produced by immunoSEQ multiplex PCR, yet TCRdb's version contains in-frame clones alone and is incomplete. Here the sample spans tens of thousands of clones, roughly 90% being singletons. Germline CDR1 and CDR2: SGHRS and YFSETQ. V was clipped by 1 base and J by 4 bases, with 9 bases between them. CDR3 length equals 14 residues. Sequenced: PBMCs. This receptor was obtained from a woman in her sixties or seventies with head and neck cancer. The V and J genes are TRBV5-1 and TRBJ1-5, with D tentatively TRBD1 (5 bases). The CDR3 nucleotides are TGCGCCAGCAGCTTGTCGGGGCTGAATCAGCCCCAGCATTTT. This sequence encodes CASSLSGLNQPQHF.